This T cell receptor (beta chain) is from a study of cytomegalovirus exposure and HLA in healthy donors. The CDR3 sequence is 14 residues long. Germline V gives CDR1 MDHEN, CDR2 SYDVKM. Primers included in the PCR were 60 Vbeta and 13 Jbeta primers. Produced via immunoSEQ multiplex PCR; TCRdb's table is partial and in-frame only. The data show about 150,000 clones, just under 75% seen once. The chain carries TRBV28 and TRBJ2-5, with TRBD2 matching 7 bases. The DNA end lines up better with TRBJ2-7; the J call may be wrong. Sequenced: PBMCs. The sequence derives from a woman younger than 30 in good health and CMV-seronegative. CDR3 sequence: CASSLSWGGYEQYF. The CDR3, as DNA: TGTGCCAGCAGTTTATCGTGGGGGGGCTACGAGCAGTACTTC.